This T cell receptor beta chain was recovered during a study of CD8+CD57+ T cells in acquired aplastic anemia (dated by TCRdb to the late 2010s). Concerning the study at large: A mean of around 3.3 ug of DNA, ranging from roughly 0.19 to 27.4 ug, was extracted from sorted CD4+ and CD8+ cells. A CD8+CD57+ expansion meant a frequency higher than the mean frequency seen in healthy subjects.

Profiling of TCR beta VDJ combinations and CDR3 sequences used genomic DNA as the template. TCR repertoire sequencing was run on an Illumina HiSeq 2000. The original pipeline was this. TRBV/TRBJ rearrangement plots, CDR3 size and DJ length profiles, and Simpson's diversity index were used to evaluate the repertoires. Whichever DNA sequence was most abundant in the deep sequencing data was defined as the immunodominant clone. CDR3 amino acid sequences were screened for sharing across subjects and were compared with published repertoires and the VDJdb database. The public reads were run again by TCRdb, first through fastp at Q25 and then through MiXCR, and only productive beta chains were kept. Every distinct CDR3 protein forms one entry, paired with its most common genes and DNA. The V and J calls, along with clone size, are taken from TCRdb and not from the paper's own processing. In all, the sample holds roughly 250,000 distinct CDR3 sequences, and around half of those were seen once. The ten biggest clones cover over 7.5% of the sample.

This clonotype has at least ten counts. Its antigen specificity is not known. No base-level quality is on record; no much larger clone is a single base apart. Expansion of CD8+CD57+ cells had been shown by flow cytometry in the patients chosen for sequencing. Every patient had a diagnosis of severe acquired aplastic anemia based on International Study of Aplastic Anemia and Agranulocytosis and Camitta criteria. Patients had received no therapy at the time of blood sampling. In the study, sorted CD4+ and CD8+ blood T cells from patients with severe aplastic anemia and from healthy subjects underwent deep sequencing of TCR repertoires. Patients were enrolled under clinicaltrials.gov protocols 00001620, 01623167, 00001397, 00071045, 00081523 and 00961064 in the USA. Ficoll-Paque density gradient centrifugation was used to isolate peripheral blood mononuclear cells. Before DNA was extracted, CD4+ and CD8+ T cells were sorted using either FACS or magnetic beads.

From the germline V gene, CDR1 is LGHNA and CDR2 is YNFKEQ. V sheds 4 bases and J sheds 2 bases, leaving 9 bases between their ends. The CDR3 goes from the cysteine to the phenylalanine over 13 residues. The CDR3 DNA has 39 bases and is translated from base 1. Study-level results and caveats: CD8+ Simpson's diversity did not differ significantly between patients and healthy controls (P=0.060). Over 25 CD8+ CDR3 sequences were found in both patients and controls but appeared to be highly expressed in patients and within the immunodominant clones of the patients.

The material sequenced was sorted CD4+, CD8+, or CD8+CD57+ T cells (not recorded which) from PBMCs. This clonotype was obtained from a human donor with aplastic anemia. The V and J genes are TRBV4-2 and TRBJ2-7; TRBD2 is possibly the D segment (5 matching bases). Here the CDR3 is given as CASSPGETYEQYF. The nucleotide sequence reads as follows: TGTGCCAGCAGCCCCGGGGAGACCTACGAGCAGTACTTC.